This TCR beta chain was retrieved from a study of shared clonotypes between healthy human individuals. The V and J ends lost 5 bases and 2 bases respectively, with 9 bases between them. Germline values: CDR1 MNHNS, CDR2 SASEGT. CDR3 length equals 13 residues. Findings and caveats of the study: Owing to a small donor count, the genetic and exposure-history diversity represented was limited.

Replicate PCRs run on sorted subsets employed 200 ng DNA, approximately 30,000 T cell genomes. Clones were sequenced by immunoSEQ multiplex PCR, and TCRdb holds only the in-frame ones, with some missing. The sample records millions of clones, roughly 96% being singletons. As to this clone: Its cognate antigen is unknown.

The sequence was collected from a young man in good health. The chain employs TRBV6-1 and TRBJ2-5, with D perhaps TRBD1 or TRBD2 (6 bases each). Sequencing input: naive CD4+ T cells sorted from blood. Subset described: CD45RA+ positively selected. CDR3 in DNA: TGTGCCAGCAGTTCGGGGGCTCAAGAGACCCAGTACTTC. It translates to CASSSGAQETQYF.